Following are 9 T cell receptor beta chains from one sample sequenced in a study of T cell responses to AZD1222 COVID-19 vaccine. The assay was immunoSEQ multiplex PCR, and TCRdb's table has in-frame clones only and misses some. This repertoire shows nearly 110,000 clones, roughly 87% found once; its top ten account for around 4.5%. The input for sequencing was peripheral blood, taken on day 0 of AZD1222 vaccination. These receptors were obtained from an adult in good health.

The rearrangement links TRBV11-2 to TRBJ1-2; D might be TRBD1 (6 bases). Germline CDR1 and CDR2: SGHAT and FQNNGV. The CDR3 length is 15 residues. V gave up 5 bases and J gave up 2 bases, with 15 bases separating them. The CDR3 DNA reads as TGTGCCAGCAGCCACCACAGGGAGGCGAACTATGGCTACACCTTC. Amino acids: CASSHHREANYGYTF. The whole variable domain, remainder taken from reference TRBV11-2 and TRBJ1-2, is EAGVAQSPRYKIIEKRQSVAFWCNPISGHATLYWYQQILGQGPKLLIQFQNNGVVDDSQLPKDRFSAERLKGVDSTLKIQPAKLEDSAVYLCASSHHREANYGYTFGSGTRLTVV.

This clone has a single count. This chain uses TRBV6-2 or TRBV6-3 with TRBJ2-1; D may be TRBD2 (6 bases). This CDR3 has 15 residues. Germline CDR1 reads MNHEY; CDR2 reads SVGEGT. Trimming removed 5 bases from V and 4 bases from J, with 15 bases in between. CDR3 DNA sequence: TGTGCCAGCAGTATACGCGGGACGCTATACAATGAGCAGTTCTTC. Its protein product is CASSIRGTLYNEQFF.

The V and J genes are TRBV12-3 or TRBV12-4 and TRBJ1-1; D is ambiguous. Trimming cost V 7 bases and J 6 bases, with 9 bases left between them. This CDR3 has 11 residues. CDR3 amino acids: CASKASAEAFF. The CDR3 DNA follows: TGTGCCAGCAAAGCGTCGGCTGAAGCTTTCTTT.

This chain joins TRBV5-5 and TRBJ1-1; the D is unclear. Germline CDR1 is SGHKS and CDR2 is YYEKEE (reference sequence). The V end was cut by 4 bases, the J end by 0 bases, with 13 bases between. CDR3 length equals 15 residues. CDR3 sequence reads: CASSRDLVMNTEAFF. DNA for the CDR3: TGTGCCAGCAGCAGAGACCTGGTAATGAACACTGAAGCTTTCTTT.

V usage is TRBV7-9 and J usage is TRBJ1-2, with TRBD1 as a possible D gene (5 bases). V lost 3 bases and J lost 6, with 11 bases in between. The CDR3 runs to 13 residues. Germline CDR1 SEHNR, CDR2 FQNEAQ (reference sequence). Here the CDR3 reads CASSLGDMNGYTF. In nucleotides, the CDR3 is TGTGCCAGCAGCTTGGGGGATATGAATGGCTACACCTTC. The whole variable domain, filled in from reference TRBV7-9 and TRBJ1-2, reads DTGVSQNPRHKITKRGQNVTFRCDPISEHNRLYWYRQTLGQGPEFLTYFQNEAQLEKSRLLSDRFSAERPKGSFSTLEIQRTEQGDSAMYLCASSLGDMNGYTFGSGTRLTVV.

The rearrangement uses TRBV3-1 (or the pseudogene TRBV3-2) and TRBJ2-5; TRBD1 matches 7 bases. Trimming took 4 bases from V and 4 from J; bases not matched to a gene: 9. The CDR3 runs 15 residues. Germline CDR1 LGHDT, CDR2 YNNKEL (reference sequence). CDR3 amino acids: CASSPQTGCRETQYF. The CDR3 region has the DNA TGTGCCAGCAGCCCTCAGACAGGGTGCAGAGAGACCCAGTACTTC.

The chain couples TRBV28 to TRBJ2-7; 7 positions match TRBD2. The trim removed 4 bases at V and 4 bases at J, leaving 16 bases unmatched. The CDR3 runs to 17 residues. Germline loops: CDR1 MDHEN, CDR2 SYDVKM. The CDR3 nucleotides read TGTGCCAGCAGTTCCGCGGCAGCGGGAACCTATAGTTACGAGCAGTACTTC. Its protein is CASSSAAAGTYSYEQYF.

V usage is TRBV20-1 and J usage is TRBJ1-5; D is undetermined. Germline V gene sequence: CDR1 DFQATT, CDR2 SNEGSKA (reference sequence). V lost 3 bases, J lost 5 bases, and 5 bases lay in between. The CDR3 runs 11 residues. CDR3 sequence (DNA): TGCAGTGCTAGCTGGGATCAGCCCCAGCATTTT. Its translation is CSASWDQPQHF.

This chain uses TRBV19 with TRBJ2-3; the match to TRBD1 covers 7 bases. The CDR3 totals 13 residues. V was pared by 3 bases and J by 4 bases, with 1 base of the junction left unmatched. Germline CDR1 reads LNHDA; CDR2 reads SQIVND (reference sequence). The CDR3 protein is CASSITGADTQYF. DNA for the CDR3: TGTGCCAGTAGTATCACAGGGGCAGATACGCAGTATTTT.